This T cell receptor (beta chain) was recovered during a study of cytomegalovirus exposure and HLA in healthy donors. Findings of the study overall: Many donors shared some public TCRs, even though most TCR sequences were rare. An Asian-associated ancestry cluster reportedly showed fewer N-insertions than the approximately 660-donor mean in a later analysis.

PCR involved 60 Vbeta and 13 Jbeta primers. The data were produced by immunoSEQ multiplex PCR, yet TCRdb's version contains in-frame clones alone and is incomplete. The sample data list approximately 110,000 clones. V dropped 7 bases and J dropped 6 bases, with 16 bases sitting between them. The CDR3 runs 14 residues. Looked up from germline, CDR1 is SNHLY and CDR2 is FYNNEI. Notes on this clone: No antigen is known for it.

The source material was PBMCs. The genes are TRBV2 and TRBJ1-5, with TRBD1 as a possible D gene (6 bases). The receptor comes from a man aged 25-40 years in good health and CMV-seronegative. In nucleotides, the CDR3 is TGTGCCAGCACAAGTCGGGGGGCGGGTCAGCCCCAGCATTTT. This translates into CASTSRGAGQPQHF.